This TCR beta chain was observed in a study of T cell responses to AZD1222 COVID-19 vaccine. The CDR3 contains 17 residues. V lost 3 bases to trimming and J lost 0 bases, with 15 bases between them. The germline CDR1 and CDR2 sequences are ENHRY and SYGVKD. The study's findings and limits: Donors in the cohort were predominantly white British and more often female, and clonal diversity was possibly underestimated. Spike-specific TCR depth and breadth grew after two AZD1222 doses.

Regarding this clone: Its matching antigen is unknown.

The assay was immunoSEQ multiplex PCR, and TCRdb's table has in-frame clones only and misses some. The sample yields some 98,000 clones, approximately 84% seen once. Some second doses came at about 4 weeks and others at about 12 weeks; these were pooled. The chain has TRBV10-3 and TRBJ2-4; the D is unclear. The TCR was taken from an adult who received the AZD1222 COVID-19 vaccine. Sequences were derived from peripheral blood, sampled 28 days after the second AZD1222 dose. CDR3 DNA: TGTGCCATCAGTGAATCTAGGATAGGCCTAGCCAAAAACATTCAGTACTTC. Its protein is CAISESRIGLAKNIQYF.